Here is one TCR beta chain with its context. Per the study methods: Reference gene primer amplification gave nucleated cell count estimates. The table came from immunoSEQ multiplex PCR; TCRdb's copy has only in-frame clones and leaves some out. That table gives V, J and clone size, and the DNA gave D and trimming. The sample has about 130,000 clones; around 85% are singletons. V lost 7 bases and J lost 4, with 23 bases in between. Per germline, CDR1 MNHNY and CDR2 SVGAGI (reference sequence). This CDR3 spans 16 amino acids. The data stem from a study of blood T cell repertoires in COVID-19. Looking at the study overall: From the United States, Italy and Spain came samples of acute and convalescent COVID-19. PBMCs, B-cell-depleted T cells, or T cells provided the cDNA or gDNA that made up the material.

The chain joins TRBV6-6 to TRBJ2-7; possible D gene TRBD2, 6 bases. Sequenced input: peripheral blood. This clonotype was obtained from a woman aged 50 to 65 who had recovered from COVID-19. CDR3 DNA: TGTGCCAGCAAAGGATGGGAGGTTCAGCGAGGTTACGAGCAGTACTTC. As protein: CASKGWEVQRGYEQYF.